This T cell receptor beta chain originates from a study of blood T cell repertoires in COVID-19 (dated by TCRdb to about 2020). Context from the whole study: Samples covering the acute and convalescent phases of COVID-19 were provided by collaborators in the United States, Italy and Spain. The dataset comprised deeply sampled blood TCRbeta repertoires from subjects exposed to, actively infected with, or recovered from COVID-19. Where available, HLA class I and class II types were taken from metadata supplied by the sample provider and were not determined by assay-based typing. A freely available public database, intended as a resource for researchers studying the immune response to SARS-CoV-2, is where the repertoires were released. The prospective study material was composed of cDNA or gDNA derived from T cells, B-cell-depleted T cells, or PBMCs. The samples were drawn from two sources: the first 160 participants of the ongoing ImmuneRACE study, and 950 to 1,500 subjects contributed by 6 global collaborators. A de-identified subject ID, COVID-19 status, age in years and sex were almost always included in the sample metadata. The paper as a whole reports these results and caveats: Clinical and demographic metadata were provided uncurated, with the amount varying by source and participant.

Deletion took 0 bases off V and 8 bases off J, with a span of 24 bases between the germline ends. There are 18 amino acids in the CDR3, from cysteine to phenylalanine inclusive. Of all the DNA, just the CDR3 is kept, 54 bases in frame from base 1. Sequences SGHRS (CDR1) and YFSETQ (CDR2) are obtained from the germline V gene. Whole blood was collected in K2EDTA tubes by collaborating institutions according to the institutions' own protocols. Collaborator samples were shipped for TCRbeta analysis as frozen whole blood, isolated PBMCs, or DNA extracted from either sample type. TCRbeta CDR3 regions were amplified from genomic DNA using the immunoSEQ Assay, a bias-controlled multiplex PCR. The authors' analysis ran thus. The number of nucleated cells in each sample was estimated by amplification of reference gene primers within the assay. Sequence reads were collapsed and filtered to measure the absolute abundance of every unique TCRbeta CDR3 rearrangement. For each sample, productive Simpson clonality was calculated by taking the square root of Simpson's diversity index across productive rearrangements. Imported from immuneACCESS, the table was reduced by TCRdb to in-frame sequences with V and J called. These copies leave out some clones; in studies compared against another copy, an unresolved V gene accounts for under half, and the cause of the remainder is not known. That table supplies the V and J calls and clone size; D and trimming were determined from the DNA. The sample table lists about 240,000 clones, roughly four fifths of them with a count of one. The leading ten clones occupy approximately 10% of the sample.

A remark on this clone: Its antigen remains undetermined. Nothing much larger sits one base from this clone, and base qualities are not available.

The TCR sequence derives from a woman older than 75 with acute or convalescent COVID-19. What was sequenced was peripheral blood. The chain links TRBV5-1 with TRBJ2-4; TRBD1 might be the D gene, on 6 matching bases. The encoded CDR3 is CASSLDSGTPSILDIQYF. The nucleotide sequence is given as TGCGCCAGCAGCTTGGATTCTGGGACACCCAGTATCCTTGACATTCAGTACTTC. Here the CDR3 is joined to the reference TRBV5-1 and TRBJ2-4 genes, and the full variable domain is: KAGVTQTPRYLIKTRGQQVTLSCSPISGHRSVSWYQQTPGQGLQFLFEYFSETQRNKGNFPGRFSGRQFSNSRSEMNVSTLELGDSALYLCASSLDSGTPSILDIQYFGAGTRLSVL.